Listed below are T cell receptor beta chains from one sample, sequenced in a study of response to subunit inactivated influenza vaccine. TCRdb re-called the RT-PCR reads with MiXCR, one entry per CDR3 protein. This sample has almost 250,000 distinct CDR3 sequences; more than 9% occur once, and the top ten carry approximately 7.8%. Here the sequenced sample was non-naive T cells sorted from PBMCs, taken 14 days before vaccination. These receptors were taken from a man aged 45 to 65 who received an inactivated influenza vaccine. Both conserved end residues are part of each CDR3. D genes are given only for firm matches. The listing skips clone size in some rows; elsewhere it reads once, few, many or a size class.

j_gene: TRBJ1-4
v_gene: TRBV28
d_gene: -
abundance: few
CDR3nt: TGTGCCAGCAGCCGAGGACGTTTTCCGGATGAAAAACTGTTTTTT
CDR3aa: CASSRGRFPDEKLFF

j_gene: TRBJ2-3
v_gene: TRBV24-1
d_gene: -
abundance: few
CDR3nt: TGTGCCACCAGTGACACCCGGCAGGGTAGAAACCAAGCAGATACGCAGTATTTT
CDR3aa: CATSDTRQGRNQADTQYF

j_gene: TRBJ2-5
v_gene: TRBV29-1
d_gene: -
abundance: -
CDR3nt: TGCAGCGTGCTTCCCGGGCCCGCTGAGACCCAGTACTTC
CDR3aa: CSVLPGPAETQYF

j_gene: TRBJ2-7
v_gene: TRBV20-1
d_gene: -
abundance: many
CDR3nt: TGCAGTGCTAGATTACGGGGGTACGAGCAGTACTTC
CDR3aa: CSARLRGYEQYF

j_gene: TRBJ2-2
v_gene: TRBV7-8
d_gene: -
abundance: many
CDR3nt: TGTGCCAGCAGCTTATTACAGATGAACACCGGGGAGCTGTTTTTT
CDR3aa: CASSLLQMNTGELFF

j_gene: TRBJ2-1
v_gene: TRBV10-3
d_gene: -
abundance: -
CDR3nt: TGTGCCATCAGTGAAACGGCCAACAATGAGCAGTTCTTC
CDR3aa: CAISETANNEQFF

j_gene: TRBJ2-1
v_gene: TRBV5-1
d_gene: TRBD1
abundance: few
CDR3nt: TGCGCCAGCAGCTTGGGACAGGGCCTTGGGTACAATGAGCAGTTCTTC
CDR3aa: CASSLGQGLGYNEQFF

j_gene: TRBJ2-5
v_gene: TRBV20-1
d_gene: TRBD1
abundance: -
CDR3nt: TGCAGTGCTAGAGTGGACAGGGGGTACCAAGAGACCCAGTACTTC
CDR3aa: CSARVDRGYQETQYF

j_gene: TRBJ2-2
v_gene: TRBV2
d_gene: -
abundance: -
CDR3nt: TGTGCCACCACGAGGGACACCGGGGAGCTGTTTTTT
CDR3aa: CATTRDTGELFF

j_gene: TRBJ2-3
v_gene: TRBV12-3/TRBV12-4
d_gene: -
abundance: many
CDR3nt: TGTGCTGTCGGGACTGACCCTAATACGCAGTATTTT
CDR3aa: CAVGTDPNTQYF

j_gene: TRBJ2-7
v_gene: TRBV12-3/TRBV12-4
d_gene: TRBD1
abundance: many
CDR3nt: TGTGCCAGCAGTCCCGCTCACCTGACAGGGTCCCACTACGAGCAGTACTTC
CDR3aa: CASSPAHLTGSHYEQYF

j_gene: TRBJ2-7
v_gene: TRBV12-3/TRBV12-4
d_gene: -
abundance: -
CDR3nt: TGTGCCAGCAGTTTAAGAGGGTCGTCGGGGGAGCAGTACTTC
CDR3aa: CASSLRGSSGEQYF

j_gene: TRBJ2-3
v_gene: TRBV4-1
d_gene: -
abundance: many
CDR3nt: TGCGCCAGCAGCCAAGATCCGGGCAAAGATACGCAGTATTTT
CDR3aa: CASSQDPGKDTQYF

j_gene: TRBJ1-1
v_gene: TRBV3-1
d_gene: -
abundance: many
CDR3nt: TGTGCCAGCAGTCCCCCGGGGGTAAACACTGAAGCTTTCTTT
CDR3aa: CASSPPGVNTEAFF

j_gene: TRBJ1-2
v_gene: TRBV5-1
d_gene: -
abundance: many
CDR3nt: TGCGCCAGCGCTTACGTAGAGGCGGACTATGGCTACACCTTC
CDR3aa: CASAYVEADYGYTF

j_gene: TRBJ1-5
v_gene: TRBV5-6
d_gene: -
abundance: many
CDR3nt: TGTGCCAGCAGCTTATTCGGTTCCACAATTCAGCCCCAGCATTTT
CDR3aa: CASSLFGSTIQPQHF

j_gene: TRBJ2-2
v_gene: TRBV28
d_gene: -
abundance: -
CDR3nt: TGTGCCAGCAGTTTTACCACCGGGGAGCTGTTTTTT
CDR3aa: CASSFTTGELFF

j_gene: TRBJ2-1
v_gene: TRBV12-3/TRBV12-4
d_gene: -
abundance: -
CDR3nt: TGTGCCAGCAGCCGATCGGGGGAATATAACCGGGACCCCTTC
CDR3aa: CASSRSGEYNRDPF

j_gene: TRBJ2-4
v_gene: TRBV7-9
d_gene: -
abundance: many
CDR3nt: TGTGCCAGCAGCTTACTTTTGGGTCAGGGGAAAAACATTCAGTACTTC
CDR3aa: CASSLLLGQGKNIQYF

j_gene: TRBJ2-7
v_gene: TRBV3-1
d_gene: -
abundance: -
CDR3nt: TGTGCCAGCAGTCTAGGACTAAACTCCTACGAGCAGTACTTC
CDR3aa: CASSLGLNSYEQYF

j_gene: TRBJ1-4
v_gene: TRBV5-1
d_gene: -
abundance: -
CDR3nt: TGCGCCAGCAGTATCGCGGGGGCGGCTAATGAAAAACTGTTTTTT
CDR3aa: CASSIAGAANEKLFF

j_gene: TRBJ2-4
v_gene: TRBV28
d_gene: TRBD1
abundance: few
CDR3nt: TGTGCCAGCAGTTTATTTTCAGGGGGCAAAAACATTCAGTACTTC
CDR3aa: CASSLFSGGKNIQYF

j_gene: TRBJ1-5
v_gene: TRBV7-2
d_gene: -
abundance: many
CDR3nt: TGTGCCAGCACTAAAGCCTTCGGGGGTCAGCCCCAGCATTTT
CDR3aa: CASTKAFGGQPQHF

j_gene: TRBJ2-1
v_gene: TRBV7-9
d_gene: -
abundance: many
CDR3nt: TGTGCCAGCAGCTTAGGAGAGGACGAGCAGTTCTTC
CDR3aa: CASSLGEDEQFF

j_gene: TRBJ1-4
v_gene: TRBV5-1
d_gene: -
abundance: few
CDR3nt: TGCGCCAGCAGCTTGTGGGGACCCTCAATGGAGAATGAAAAACTGTTTTTT
CDR3aa: CASSLWGPSMENEKLFF

j_gene: TRBJ2-3
v_gene: TRBV7-9
d_gene: -
abundance: -
CDR3nt: TGTGCCAGCGGCCAAGGGATCGATACGCAGTATTTT
CDR3aa: CASGQGIDTQYF

j_gene: TRBJ1-2
v_gene: TRBV2
d_gene: -
abundance: many
CDR3nt: TGTGCCAGCAGTGAAACGGGGGGTGATGGCTACACCTTC
CDR3aa: CASSETGGDGYTF

j_gene: TRBJ1-3
v_gene: TRBV3-1
d_gene: TRBD1
abundance: -
CDR3nt: TGTGCCAGCAGCCAATCGGGACAGGCGTACACCATATATTTT
CDR3aa: CASSQSGQAYTIYF

j_gene: TRBJ2-3
v_gene: TRBV28
d_gene: -
abundance: few
CDR3nt: TGTGCCAGCAGTTCTCTAGGGGATAGCACAGATACGCAGTATTTT
CDR3aa: CASSSLGDSTDTQYF

j_gene: TRBJ2-5
v_gene: TRBV5-1
d_gene: TRBD2
abundance: -
CDR3nt: TGCGCCAGCAGCTTGGCCCAAGCGGGGGCCCAAGAGACCCAGTACTTC
CDR3aa: CASSLAQAGAQETQYF

j_gene: TRBJ2-1
v_gene: TRBV4-1
d_gene: TRBD2
abundance: few
CDR3nt: TGCGCCAGCAGCCATCTAGCGGGGGGCGGCAATGAGCAGTTCTTC
CDR3aa: CASSHLAGGGNEQFF

j_gene: TRBJ2-7
v_gene: TRBV5-6
d_gene: TRBD1
abundance: few
CDR3nt: TGTGCCAGCAGCTTGCACAGGGGTGGAGAGCAGTACTTC
CDR3aa: CASSLHRGGEQYF

j_gene: TRBJ1-2
v_gene: TRBV12-3/TRBV12-4
d_gene: -
abundance: many
CDR3nt: TGTGCCACAGGAGGGGATGGCTACACCTTC
CDR3aa: CATGGDGYTF

j_gene: TRBJ2-7
v_gene: TRBV5-6
d_gene: -
abundance: -
CDR3nt: TGTGCCAGCAGCCCAGGTGGGCAGGGGGGCTTCTACGAGCAGTACTTC
CDR3aa: CASSPGGQGGFYEQYF

j_gene: TRBJ2-7
v_gene: TRBV4-1
d_gene: -
abundance: -
CDR3nt: TGCGCCAGCAGCCAAGGACAGACGCACCGCTACGAGCAGTACTTC
CDR3aa: CASSQGQTHRYEQYF

j_gene: TRBJ2-1
v_gene: TRBV11-2
d_gene: -
abundance: -
CDR3nt: TGTGCCAGCAGCTTAAGTTGGCTAGCGAACAATGAGCAGTTCTTC
CDR3aa: CASSLSWLANNEQFF

j_gene: TRBJ2-3
v_gene: TRBV7-2
d_gene: TRBD1
abundance: few
CDR3nt: TGTGCCAGCAGCGGGACAGGGGGCGCGGGGGCAGATACGCAGTATTTT
CDR3aa: CASSGTGGAGADTQYF

j_gene: TRBJ2-5
v_gene: TRBV24-1
d_gene: TRBD1
abundance: -
CDR3nt: TGTGCCACCAGTGATCGCGGGACAGGGAAAGAGACCCAGTACTTC
CDR3aa: CATSDRGTGKETQYF

j_gene: TRBJ1-1
v_gene: TRBV7-9
d_gene: -
abundance: many
CDR3nt: TGTGCCAGCAGCGCCAGGGTTCTACTGCTCATGAACACTGAAGCTTTCTTT
CDR3aa: CASSARVLLLMNTEAFF

j_gene: TRBJ1-5
v_gene: TRBV27
d_gene: TRBD1
abundance: many
CDR3nt: TGTGCCAGCAGTAGGACGACAGGGGCTCTTCAGCCCCAGCATTTT
CDR3aa: CASSRTTGALQPQHF

j_gene: TRBJ1-2
v_gene: TRBV14
d_gene: TRBD1
abundance: few
CDR3nt: TGTGCCAGCAGCCACCCGGGACAGGGGCATGGCTACACCTTC
CDR3aa: CASSHPGQGHGYTF

j_gene: TRBJ2-5
v_gene: TRBV7-9
d_gene: TRBD1
abundance: many
CDR3nt: TGTGCCAGCAGCCACCGGGACAGGGGGCCTGAGACCCAGTACTTC
CDR3aa: CASSHRDRGPETQYF

j_gene: TRBJ1-2
v_gene: TRBV10-3
d_gene: -
abundance: -
CDR3nt: TGTGCCATCAGTGAGGGACAGCGAGACTATGGCTACACCTTC
CDR3aa: CAISEGQRDYGYTF

j_gene: TRBJ2-2
v_gene: TRBV11-2
d_gene: -
abundance: -
CDR3nt: TGTGCCAGCAGCTTAGATTGGGAAGGGTGGAAGAAAGCCGGCACCGGGGAGCTGTTTTTT
CDR3aa: CASSLDWEGWKKAGTGELFF

j_gene: TRBJ2-5
v_gene: TRBV12-3/TRBV12-4
d_gene: TRBD2
abundance: -
CDR3nt: TGTGCCAGCAGCCATCCGTGGGCTAGCGGGGGCCAAGAGACCCAGTACTTC
CDR3aa: CASSHPWASGGQETQYF

j_gene: TRBJ1-1
v_gene: TRBV2
d_gene: -
abundance: few
CDR3nt: TGTGCCAGCCTCCGGGGGGGAGGGAACACTGAAGCTTTCTTT
CDR3aa: CASLRGGGNTEAFF

j_gene: TRBJ1-1
v_gene: TRBV20-1
d_gene: -
abundance: -
CDR3nt: TGCAGTGCTACACGCCGGCAGATTGAGGCTTTCTTT
CDR3aa: CSATRRQIEAFF

j_gene: TRBJ2-3
v_gene: TRBV4-1
d_gene: -
abundance: -
CDR3nt: TGCGCCAGCAGCCAAGGTCCCCGTACCCTGGATACGCAGTATTTT
CDR3aa: CASSQGPRTLDTQYF